These T cell receptor beta chains were read from a single sample in a study of T cells in Graves' hyperthyroidism and ophthalmopathy. TCRdb reprocessed the multiplex PCR reads via MiXCR and lists one record per CDR3 protein. The sample has 450,000 to 550,000 distinct CDR3 sequences; roughly a quarter are singletons. The sequenced sample was blood. Receptors originate from a woman aged 25 to 45 with Graves' ophthalmopathy. The CDR3 runs from the conserved cysteine through the conserved F or W. Fields, in order: CDR3 protein, CDR3 DNA, V gene, J gene, clone size, D gene. A D gene is named only where the DNA matches it firmly. Clone size is shown for a subset of rows, as once, few, many or a class of expanded clone.

CDR3: CASSYSHFVAGGPVHEQYF; DNA: TGTGCCAGCAGTTACTCGCATTTTGTAGCGGGAGGGCCCGTCCACGAGCAGTACTTC; V: TRBV6-2/TRBV6-3; J: TRBJ2-7; size: -; D: TRBD2
CDR3: CASTPGSGNQPQHF; DNA: TGTGCCAGCACGCCGGGGAGTGGGAATCAGCCCCAGCATTTT; V: TRBV6-1; J: TRBJ1-5; size: many; D: -
CDR3: CASSDGSEGGELFF; DNA: TGTGCCAGCAGTGACGGGAGCGAGGGCGGGGAGCTGTTTTTT; V: TRBV6-4; J: TRBJ2-2; size: -; D: -
CDR3: CASSIPEGLAEAFF; DNA: TGTGCCAGTAGTATTCCGGAAGGGCTCGCTGAAGCTTTCTTT; V: TRBV19; J: TRBJ1-1; size: -; D: -
CDR3: CASSLEVNYGYTF; DNA: TGTGCCAGCAGCTTAGAGGTTAACTATGGCTACACCTTC; V: TRBV7-2; J: TRBJ1-2; size: many; D: -
CDR3: CSTFGWTGVDEQYF; DNA: TGCAGTACATTCGGTTGGACAGGGGTCGACGAGCAGTACTTC; V: TRBV20-1; J: TRBJ2-7; size: many; D: TRBD1
CDR3: CASSFNGQDEAFF; DNA: TGTGCCAGCAGTTTTAACGGACAGGATGAAGCTTTCTTT; V: TRBV27; J: TRBJ1-1; size: -; D: TRBD1
CDR3: CASSPLSSGANVLTF; DNA: TGTGCCAGCAGTCCTCTTAGCTCTGGGGCCAACGTCCTGACTTTC; V: TRBV6-1; J: TRBJ2-6; size: many; D: -
CDR3: CASSLVTGTEAFF; DNA: TGTGCCAGCAGCTTAGTTACGGGCACTGAAGCTTTCTTT; V: TRBV7-6; J: TRBJ1-1; size: many; D: -
CDR3: CASSEVRVGYQPQHF; DNA: TGTGCCAGCAGTGAAGTGAGGGTGGGCTATCAGCCCCAGCATTTT; V: TRBV6-1; J: TRBJ1-5; size: -; D: -
CDR3: CSAMTVTSNQPQHF; DNA: TGCAGTGCTATGACGGTTACTAGCAATCAGCCCCAGCATTTT; V: TRBV20-1; J: TRBJ1-5; size: -; D: -
CDR3: CASSIRDRDGETQYF; DNA: TGTGCCAGCAGCATAAGAGACAGGGATGGGGAGACCCAGTACTTC; V: TRBV28; J: TRBJ2-5; size: -; D: TRBD1
CDR3: CSARVTRGEQYF; DNA: TGCAGTGCTAGAGTAACAAGGGGCGAGCAGTACTTC; V: TRBV20-1; J: TRBJ2-7; size: -; D: -
CDR3: CSASRTGDDGYTF; DNA: TGCAGTGCTAGTAGGACAGGGGACGATGGCTACACCTTC; V: TRBV20-1; J: TRBJ1-2; size: few; D: TRBD1
CDR3: CASSFSSWETQYF; DNA: TGTGCCAGCAGCTTCAGCTCCTGGGAGACCCAGTACTTC; V: TRBV6-1; J: TRBJ2-5; size: many; D: -
CDR3: CASSEQPWVIGETQYF; DNA: TGTGCCAGCAGTGAACAACCCTGGGTTATCGGGGAGACCCAGTACTTC; V: TRBV6-1; J: TRBJ2-5; size: -; D: -
CDR3: CASRLTLHSPLHF; DNA: TGTGCCAGCAGGCTAACGTTACATTCACCCCTCCACTTT; V: TRBV27; J: TRBJ1-6; size: many; D: -
CDR3: CASSYWTLNTGELFF; DNA: TGTGCCAGCAGTTACTGGACACTGAACACCGGGGAGCTGTTTTTT; V: TRBV6-2/TRBV6-3; J: TRBJ2-2; size: -; D: -
CDR3: CSAVPGQGFTEAFF; DNA: TGCAGTGCAGTCCCGGGACAGGGGTTCACTGAAGCTTTCTTT; V: TRBV20-1; J: TRBJ1-1; size: -; D: TRBD1
CDR3: CASSSGLAGGPERETQYF; DNA: TGTGCCAGCAGCTCCGGACTAGCGGGGGGGCCTGAAAGAGAGACCCAGTACTTC; V: TRBV11-1; J: TRBJ2-5; size: few; D: TRBD2
CDR3: CASSWDRGAYEQYF; DNA: TGTGCCAGCAGCTGGGACAGGGGTGCATACGAGCAGTACTTC; V: TRBV7-2; J: TRBJ2-7; size: few; D: TRBD1
CDR3: CASSFGGTGVKNIKYF; DNA: TGTGCCAGCAGCTTTGGGGGGACAGGGGTCAAAAACATTAAGTACTTC; V: TRBV13; J: TRBJ2-4; size: many; D: TRBD1
CDR3: CASSAGNTGELFF; DNA: TGTGCCAGCAGTGCAGGGAACACCGGGGAGCTGTTTTTT; V: TRBV2; J: TRBJ2-2; size: many; D: -
CDR3: CASSFTRVYGYTF; DNA: TGCGCCAGCAGCTTTACCAGGGTGTATGGCTACACCTTC; V: TRBV5-1; J: TRBJ1-2; size: few; D: -
CDR3: CASSLSLTGEIFYEQYF; DNA: TGTGCCAGCAGTTTATCCCTCACAGGGGAGATCTTTTACGAGCAGTACTTC; V: TRBV28; J: TRBJ2-7; size: -; D: TRBD1
CDR3: CASSLARTRGYTF; DNA: TGTGCCAGCAGTTTAGCCAGGACGAGGGGCTACACCTTC; V: TRBV12-3/TRBV12-4; J: TRBJ1-2; size: -; D: -
CDR3: CASSLVTGANYGYTF; DNA: TGTGCCAGCAGTTTAGTCACAGGGGCAAACTATGGCTACACCTTC; V: TRBV28; J: TRBJ1-2; size: many; D: TRBD1
CDR3: CAISEDRGGNQPQHF; DNA: TGTGCCATCAGTGAGGACAGGGGAGGGAATCAGCCCCAGCATTTT; V: TRBV10-3; J: TRBJ1-5; size: many; D: TRBD1
CDR3: CSVGGADYGYTF; DNA: TGCAGTGTTGGGGGCGCCGACTATGGCTACACCTTC; V: TRBV20-1; J: TRBJ1-2; size: -; D: -
CDR3: CASSYSNVRGAYHFTEAFF; DNA: TGTGCCAGCAGTTACTCGAATGTCAGGGGGGCGTACCACTTCACTGAAGCTTTCTTT; V: TRBV6-2/TRBV6-3; J: TRBJ1-1; size: many; D: TRBD1
CDR3: CSTTGTGNDEQYF; DNA: TGCAGTACAACCGGGACAGGGAACGACGAGCAGTACTTC; V: TRBV20-1; J: TRBJ2-7; size: -; D: TRBD1